This TCR beta chain was profiled in a study of cytotoxic CD8 clonotypes in ibrutinib-treated CLL. About the research overall: The subjects consisted of about 10 relapsed/refractory and 15 treatment-naive individuals, with 17 to 18 IGHV unmutated. Whole-study results and caveats: Clonality climbed at ibrutinib response, then dropped toward baseline at progression.

Sequenced by immunoSEQ multiplex PCR; TCRdb stores in-frame clones only, minus some. The sample has under 200,000 clones, more than 65% seen once. Germline CDR1 reads SGHTA; CDR2 reads FQGTGA. The CDR3 contains 16 residues. Unmatched junction bases numbered 4, after V lost 5 bases and J lost 0 bases. Details on this clone: Its antigen remains unknown.

The V and J genes are TRBV7-3 and TRBJ2-6; 7 nucleotides agree with TRBD1. The specimen comprised PBMCs, sampled after 12 months of ibrutinib treatment. The clonotype originates from a human donor with chronic lymphocytic leukemia. The CDR3 sequence: CASSPQGSSGANVLTF. The CDR3 nucleotides read TGTGCCAGCAGCCCACAGGGGAGCTCTGGGGCCAACGTCCTGACTTTC.